This is a list of T cell receptor beta chains from one sample in a study of blood T cell repertoires in COVID-19. The table came from immunoSEQ multiplex PCR; TCRdb's copy has only in-frame clones and leaves some out. The sample contains hundreds of thousands of clones, roughly 85% of which appear only once. Input material: peripheral blood. The source is a woman between 50 and 59 years old who had recovered from COVID-19. CDR3s include the opening cysteine and the closing phenylalanine or tryptophan. Fields, in order: clone size, D gene, V gene, J gene, CDR3 DNA, CDR3 protein. The D gene is left open where the match is weak. Size values are once, few and many counts, or a class for expanded clones, and some rows have none.

NA	NA	TRBV6-4	TRBJ1-1	TGTGCCCCGGGGGGGAGGGACACTGAAGCTTTCTTT	CAPGGRDTEAFF
NA	NA	TRBV5-4	TRBJ2-7	TGTGCCAGCAGCTCGGTGGCGGGACAGTTCTCCTACGAGCAGTACTTC	CASSSVAGQFSYEQYF
NA	NA	TRBV7-9	TRBJ2-7	TGTGCCAGCAGCATGGACAGCTCCTACGAGCAGTACTTC	CASSMDSSYEQYF
NA	NA	TRBV7-2	TRBJ2-7	TGTGCCAGCAGCACCTCCGGGACAACTACCTACGAGCAGTACTTC	CASSTSGTTTYEQYF
NA	NA	TRBV11-2	TRBJ2-3	TGTGCCAGCAGCCCAGTCAGTCCGGCGGTGAATACGCAGTATTTT	CASSPVSPAVNTQYF
NA	NA	TRBV18	TRBJ1-4	TGTGCCAGCTCACCAGGGGAGACTAATGAAAAACTGTTTTTT	CASSPGETNEKLFF
many	TRBD2	TRBV5-1	TRBJ2-3	TGCGCCAGCAGCTCTGTAGCGGGGGGGCTTGGAGATACGCAGTATTTT	CASSSVAGGLGDTQYF
NA	NA	TRBV30	TRBJ2-7	TGTGCCTGGAGTGCCGGGACACCTAACTCCTACGAGCAGTACTTC	CAWSAGTPNSYEQYF
few	NA	TRBV24-1	TRBJ1-2	TGTGCCACCAGTGATTTTGGGGGCGCGGGCGGCTACACCTTC	CATSDFGGAGGYTF
NA	TRBD2	TRBV7-2	TRBJ2-5	TGTGCCAGCAGCTGGACTAGCGGGAGTGAGACCCAGTACTTC	CASSWTSGSETQYF
NA	TRBD1	TRBV5-5	TRBJ1-6	TGTGCCAGCAGCCCTGGGACAGCCGAGTTTCCCCTCCACTTT	CASSPGTAEFPLHF
NA	NA	TRBV19	TRBJ1-2	TGTGCCAGTAGCCACAACTCCGGAAGACAGAACTATGGCTACACCTTC	CASSHNSGRQNYGYTF
NA	NA	TRBV21-1	TRBJ1-1	TGTGCCAGCAGCCCGCGGACAGGGGTAATTGGGACTGAAGCTTTCTTT	CASSPRTGVIGTEAFF
NA	TRBD2	TRBV3-1/TRBV3-2	TRBJ2-7	TGTGCCAGCAGCCAAGTACTAGCGGGGGTCTACGAGCAGTACTTC	CASSQVLAGVYEQYF
few	TRBD2	TRBV11-3	TRBJ2-2	TGTGCCAGCAGCCGTAAGCGGGAGGGACATACCGGGGAGCTGTTTTTT	CASSRKREGHTGELFF
NA	NA	TRBV7-2	TRBJ1-1	TGTGCCAGCAGCTTAGTAGCGGGGACGGACAACACTGAAGCTTTCTTT	CASSLVAGTDNTEAFF
once	TRBD1	TRBV6-5	TRBJ2-5	TGTGCCAGCCGGGACAGGGGGCGCGGAGCTGAGACCCAGTACTTC	CASRDRGRGAETQYF
NA	TRBD1	TRBV9	TRBJ2-5	TGTGCCAGCGGGTCAGGGGGAGAGACCCAGTACTTC	CASGSGGETQYF
few	NA	TRBV3-1/TRBV3-2	TRBJ1-2	TGTGCCAGCAGCGGACCCCAGGGACAAGACTATGGCTACACCTTC	CASSGPQGQDYGYTF
NA	TRBD1	TRBV19	TRBJ1-4	TGTGCCAGTAGTAACCGGGACAGCAATGAAAAACTGTTTTTT	CASSNRDSNEKLFF
once	NA	TRBV28	TRBJ2-7	TGTGCCAGCAGTCCTGAGTACGAGCAGTACTTC	CASSPEYEQYF
NA	NA	TRBV9	TRBJ1-6	TGTGCCAGCAGCGTAGCTGGATGGGGAGGGCCCTCAACACCCCTCCACTTT	CASSVAGWGGPSTPLHF
NA	TRBD1	TRBV7-2	TRBJ2-7	TGTGCCAGCAGCTTAGGGCCCGGGACAGGGGGCGTATACGAGCAGTACTTC	CASSLGPGTGGVYEQYF
NA	TRBD1	TRBV7-2	TRBJ1-4	TGTGCCAGCAGCCTACGGACAGGGGCGAATGAAAAACTGTTTTTT	CASSLRTGANEKLFF
NA	TRBD2	TRBV19	TRBJ2-1	TGTGCCAGTAGTATGGGGACTAGCAGATACAATGAGCAGTTCTTC	CASSMGTSRYNEQFF
NA	TRBD2	TRBV28	TRBJ2-3	TGTGCCAGCAGTTCCCCAGCGGGAAGGGGTGCAGATACGCAGTATTTT	CASSSPAGRGADTQYF
NA	TRBD1	TRBV9	TRBJ2-7	TGTGCCAGCAGCGATCCGGGACAGGGGTCCGAGCAGTACTTC	CASSDPGQGSEQYF
NA	TRBD2	TRBV5-5	TRBJ2-1	TGTGCCAGCAGCCCCGGGGGGGGGTCCTACAATGAGCAGTTCTTC	CASSPGGGSYNEQFF
NA	NA	TRBV7-2	TRBJ1-6	TGTGCCAGCAGCTTAGCCGGGGTATCCTATAATTCACCCCTCCACTTT	CASSLAGVSYNSPLHF
few	NA	TRBV3-1/TRBV3-2	TRBJ2-3	TGTGCCAGCAGCCAAGCGGGAACGCCGCGGGATACGCAGTATTTT	CASSQAGTPRDTQYF
NA	TRBD2	TRBV28	TRBJ2-3	TGTGCCAGCAGTCCCGCGACTAGCGGGAGCACAGATACGCAGTATTTT	CASSPATSGSTDTQYF
NA	TRBD2	TRBV7-2	TRBJ2-1	TGTGCCAGCACCGAGCGGGGTCGTCGGGGTGAGCAGTTCTTC	CASTERGRRGEQFF
NA	TRBD1	TRBV12-3/TRBV12-4	TRBJ1-1	TGTGCCAGCAGAGGGACAGGGGCTGGAGCTTTCTTT	CASRGTGAGAFF
NA	NA	TRBV5-4	TRBJ2-7	TGTGCCAGCAGCTTGGTAGGCGGACTGAGCTCCTACGAGCAGTACTTC	CASSLVGGLSSYEQYF
NA	TRBD2	TRBV10-3	TRBJ2-7	TGTGCCATCAGTCGTCTAGCGGGAGGTTCCCTGGTGGGCGAGCAGTACTTC	CAISRLAGGSLVGEQYF
NA	TRBD1	TRBV5-6	TRBJ1-2	TGTGCCAGCAGCCCCGGGACAGGGGGCTATGGCTACACCTTC	CASSPGTGGYGYTF
NA	NA	TRBV6-5	TRBJ1-1	TGTGCCAGCAGTTACACAGGGATCAACACTGAAGCTTTCTTT	CASSYTGINTEAFF
NA	NA	TRBV12-3/TRBV12-4	TRBJ2-3	TGTGCCAGCAGTTCGGGTGATACGCAGTATTTT	CASSSGDTQYF
NA	TRBD2	TRBV19	TRBJ2-1	TGTGCCAGTAGTATAGTCTCTAGCGGGAGAGATGAGCAGTTCTTC	CASSIVSSGRDEQFF
NA	NA	TRBV5-1	TRBJ2-5	TGCGCCAGCAGCTTGATCCCGCAAGAGACCCAGTACTTC	CASSLIPQETQYF
NA	TRBD2	TRBV28	TRBJ2-1	TGTGCCAGCAGGGAATTACTAGCGGGAGGGCCGCCGGGGGATGAGCAGTTCTTC	CASRELLAGGPPGDEQFF
few	NA	TRBV7-2	TRBJ1-2	TGTGCCAGCAGCTCCCCTCCGGGGGGCGATGGCTACACCTTC	CASSSPPGGDGYTF